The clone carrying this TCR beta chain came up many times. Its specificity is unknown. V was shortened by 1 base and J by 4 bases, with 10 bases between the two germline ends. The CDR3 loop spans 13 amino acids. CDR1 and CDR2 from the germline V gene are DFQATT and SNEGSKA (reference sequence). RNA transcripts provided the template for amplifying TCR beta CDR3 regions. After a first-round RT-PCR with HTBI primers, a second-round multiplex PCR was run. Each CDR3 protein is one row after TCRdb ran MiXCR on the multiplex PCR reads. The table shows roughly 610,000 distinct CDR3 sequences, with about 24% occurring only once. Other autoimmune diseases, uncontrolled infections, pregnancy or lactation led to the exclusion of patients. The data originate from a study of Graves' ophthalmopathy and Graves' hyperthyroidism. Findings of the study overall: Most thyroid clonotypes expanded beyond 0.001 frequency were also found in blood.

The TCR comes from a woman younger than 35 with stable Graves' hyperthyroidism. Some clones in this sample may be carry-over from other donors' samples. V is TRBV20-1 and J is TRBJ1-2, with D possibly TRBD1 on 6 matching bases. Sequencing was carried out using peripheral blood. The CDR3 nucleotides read TGCAGTGCTAGAGGGAGGACAGCCTATGGCTACACCTTC. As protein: CSARGRTAYGYTF.